This TCR beta chain was identified in a study of OX40 agonist ivuxolimab in advanced cancers. Peripheral blood came from all dose cohorts at three timepoints. This CDR3 contains 14 residues. Germline loops: CDR1 SGDLS, CDR2 YYNGEE. The V gene lost 4 bases and the J gene lost 4 bases, with 15 bases spanning the gap. This clone was seen a handful of times. Its antigen remains unidentified. Sequencing was performed with immunoSEQ multiplex PCR; in TCRdb, only in-frame clones are kept and a portion is missing. This sample has about 40,000 clones, with 70% to 90% found just once. Study-wide results and limits: Near-lowest levels of clonal expansion characterized partial responders at 0.1-3.0 mg/kg. What antigens the expanded peripheral T cells recognized was never established.

The specimen comprised CD4+ or CD8+ T cells sorted from blood, sampled in a trial of the OX40 agonist ivuxolimab. The sequence derives from an adult with an advanced solid tumor such as melanoma, head and neck, liver or kidney cancer. The chain uses TRBV9 and TRBJ2-7; D ambiguous. In DNA form, the CDR3 reads TGTGCCAGCAGCCCTTACCTACTCGGGTACGAGCAGTACTTC. It is translated as CASSPYLLGYEQYF.